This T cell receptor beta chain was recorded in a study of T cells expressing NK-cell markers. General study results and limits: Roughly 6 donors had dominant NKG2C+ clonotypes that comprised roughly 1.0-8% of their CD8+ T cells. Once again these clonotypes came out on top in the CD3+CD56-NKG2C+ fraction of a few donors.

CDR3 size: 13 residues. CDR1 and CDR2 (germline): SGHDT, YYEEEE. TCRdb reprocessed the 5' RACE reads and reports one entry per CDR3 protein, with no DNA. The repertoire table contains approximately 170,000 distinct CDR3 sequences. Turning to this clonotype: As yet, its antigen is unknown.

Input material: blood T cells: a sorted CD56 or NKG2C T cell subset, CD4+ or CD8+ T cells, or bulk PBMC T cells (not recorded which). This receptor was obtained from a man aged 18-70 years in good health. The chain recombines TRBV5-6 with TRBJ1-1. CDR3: CASSLLGNTEAFF. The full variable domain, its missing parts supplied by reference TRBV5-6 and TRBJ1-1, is DAGVTQSPTHLIKTRGQQVTLRCSPKSGHDTVSWYQQALGQGPQFIFQYYEEEERQRGNFPDRFSGHQFPNYSSELNVNALLLGDSALYLCASSLLGNTEAFFGQGTRLTVV.